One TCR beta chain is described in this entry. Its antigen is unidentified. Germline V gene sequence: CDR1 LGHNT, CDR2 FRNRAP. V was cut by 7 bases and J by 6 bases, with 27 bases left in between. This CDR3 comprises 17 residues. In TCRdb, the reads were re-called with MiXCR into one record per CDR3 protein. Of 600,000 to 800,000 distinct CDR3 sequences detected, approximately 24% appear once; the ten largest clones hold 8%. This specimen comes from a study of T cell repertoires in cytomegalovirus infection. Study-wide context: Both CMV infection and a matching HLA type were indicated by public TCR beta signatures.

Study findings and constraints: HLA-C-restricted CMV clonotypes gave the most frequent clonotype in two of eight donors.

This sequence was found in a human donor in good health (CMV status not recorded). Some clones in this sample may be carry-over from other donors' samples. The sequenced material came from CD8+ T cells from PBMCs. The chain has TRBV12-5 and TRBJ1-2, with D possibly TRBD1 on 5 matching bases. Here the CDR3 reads CASAYRSGHGLDDGYTF. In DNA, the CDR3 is TGTGCTAGTGCCTATCGTTCAGGGCATGGCTTGGATGATGGCTACACCTTC.